The present entry profiles one T cell receptor beta chain with its context. The antigen is not known. Only in-frame clones appear in the TCRdb table, and some are missing; sequencing was by immunoSEQ multiplex PCR. The sample holds hundreds of thousands of clones, less than 95% seen once. The data were obtained in a study of cytomegalovirus exposure and HLA in healthy donors. Across the study: The roughly 130 validation repertoires used the same platform as the roughly 670 first-cohort repertoires, a later analysis reported. Findings of the study overall: Three CMV-associated chains were confirmed in vitro to be specific for CMV antigens. According to a subsequent analysis, TCR clusters from the first cohort were inclined to appear together in the 120 validation repertoires.

This CDR3 has 14 residues. The V end lost 1 base, the J end lost 4 bases, and 7 bases lay between the germline ends. Germline V lookup: CDR1 SGHTA, CDR2 FQGTGA. The V and J genes are TRBV7-3 and TRBJ2-2; no definite D call. The source material was PBMCs. This TCR was sampled from a woman aged 25 to 45 in good health and CMV-seronegative. CDR3 bases: TGTGCCAGCAGCTTAAGCGTGATCACCGGGGAGCTGTTTTTT. Its protein is CASSLSVITGELFF.